The clone carrying this T cell receptor (beta chain) was observed a handful of times. As yet, its antigen is unknown. The CDR3 runs 13 residues. Trimming took 5 bases from V and 6 from J; bases not matched to a gene: 6. In germline, CDR1 is SEHNR, CDR2 FQNEAQ (reference sequence). This sample is part of a study of T-cell reconstitution after alpha-beta-depleted transplantation in children. Study-wide points: Expanded graft clones numbering several hundred reportedly gave rise to alpha-beta T cells about two months after transplant. Surviving recipient T cells and thymic progenitors produced the high day-60 TCRbeta diversity seen in some patients. T-cell counts and diversity at one year post-transplant came mainly from newly produced T cells.

Researchers prepared the TCRbeta library using unique molecular identifiers, the study reports. TCRdb re-analysed the PCR reads in MiXCR, keeping a single row per CDR3 protein. The data contain 200,000 to 250,000 distinct CDR3 sequences, approximately 6.3% of them seen just once; the ten biggest clones take up 5.5%. The sequences come from PBMCs, collected before TCRalphabeta/CD19-depleted stem cell transplant. This chain connects TRBV7-9 to TRBJ1-1, with 7 bases that match TRBD1. The source is a boy aged 2-15 years with acute lymphoblastic leukemia, due to receive a stem cell transplant. The CDR3, as DNA: TGTGCCAGCAGCGCTACAGGGGTCCCTGAAGCTTTCTTT. Its translation: CASSATGVPEAFF.